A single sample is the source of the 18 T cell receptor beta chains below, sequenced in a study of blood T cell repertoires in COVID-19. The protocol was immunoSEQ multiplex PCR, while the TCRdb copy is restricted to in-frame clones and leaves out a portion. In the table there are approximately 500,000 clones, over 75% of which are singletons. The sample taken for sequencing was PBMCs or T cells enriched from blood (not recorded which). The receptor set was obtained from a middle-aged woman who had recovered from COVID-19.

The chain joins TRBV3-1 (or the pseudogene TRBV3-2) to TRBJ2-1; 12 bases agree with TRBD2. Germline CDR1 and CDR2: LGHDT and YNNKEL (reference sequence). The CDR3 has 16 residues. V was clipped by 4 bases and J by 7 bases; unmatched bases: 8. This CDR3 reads CASSLRLAGVSNEQFF. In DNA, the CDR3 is TGTGCCAGCAGCCTGAGACTAGCGGGAGTGTCGAATGAGCAGTTCTTC.

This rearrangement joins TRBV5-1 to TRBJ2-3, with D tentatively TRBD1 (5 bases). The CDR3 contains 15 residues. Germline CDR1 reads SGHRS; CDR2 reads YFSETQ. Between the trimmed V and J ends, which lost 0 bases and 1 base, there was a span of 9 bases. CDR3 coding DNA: TGCGCCAGCAGCTTGGTCCAGGGTCGCACAGATACGCAGTATTTT. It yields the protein CASSLVQGRTDTQYF.

The CDR3 sequence: CASSSRGGDTQYF. The CDR3 nucleotides read TGTGCCAGCAGCTCCAGGGGTGGAGATACGCAGTATTTT. V usage is TRBV11-2 and J usage is TRBJ2-3; a possible D gene is TRBD1 (6 bases). This CDR3 spans 13 amino acids. V lost 4 bases and J lost 5, with 10 bases in between. Germline values: CDR1 SGHAT, CDR2 FQNNGV.

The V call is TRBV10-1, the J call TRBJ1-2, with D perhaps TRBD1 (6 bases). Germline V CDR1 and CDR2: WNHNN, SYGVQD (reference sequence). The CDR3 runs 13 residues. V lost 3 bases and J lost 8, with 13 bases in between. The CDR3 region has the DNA TGCGCCAGCAGTGACGGGGGGCGAGAGGGCTACACCTTC. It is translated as CASSDGGREGYTF.

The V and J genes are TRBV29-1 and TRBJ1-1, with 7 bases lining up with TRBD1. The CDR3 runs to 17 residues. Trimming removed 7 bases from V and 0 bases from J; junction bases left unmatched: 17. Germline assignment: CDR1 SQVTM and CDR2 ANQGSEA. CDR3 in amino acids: CSDHTPLGQPMNTEAFF. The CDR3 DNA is TGCAGCGACCATACCCCTCTGGGACAGCCGATGAACACTGAAGCTTTCTTT.

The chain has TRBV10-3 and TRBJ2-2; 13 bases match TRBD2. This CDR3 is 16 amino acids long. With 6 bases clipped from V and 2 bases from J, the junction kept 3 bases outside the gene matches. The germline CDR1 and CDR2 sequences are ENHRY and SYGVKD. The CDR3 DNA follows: TGTGCCATCAGCACTAGCGGGAGGGAAAACACCGGGGAGCTGTTTTTT. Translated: CAISTSGRENTGELFF.

The CDR3 protein is CASSLQANTGELFF. The CDR3 DNA follows: TGTGCCAGCAGTTTGCAGGCGAACACCGGGGAGCTGTTTTTT. This chain uses TRBV27 with TRBJ2-2; D ambiguous. Trimming took off 3 bases at V and 0 bases at J, with 5 bases between the two ends. This CDR3 has 14 amino acids. In germline, CDR1 is MNHEY, CDR2 SMNVEV (reference sequence).

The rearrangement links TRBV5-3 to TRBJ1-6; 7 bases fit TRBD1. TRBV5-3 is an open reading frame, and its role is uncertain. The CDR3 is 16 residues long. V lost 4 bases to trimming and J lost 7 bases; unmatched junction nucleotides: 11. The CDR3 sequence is CARSPDDRVRNSPLHF. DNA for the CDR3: TGTGCCAGAAGCCCTGATGACAGGGTGAGGAATTCACCCCTCCACTTT.

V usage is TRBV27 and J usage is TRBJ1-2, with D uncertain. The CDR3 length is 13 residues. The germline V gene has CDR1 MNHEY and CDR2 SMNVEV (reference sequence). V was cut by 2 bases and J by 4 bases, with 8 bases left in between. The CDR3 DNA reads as TGTGCCAGCAGTTTAAGAGGTATCTATGGCTACACCTTC. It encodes CASSLRGIYGYTF.

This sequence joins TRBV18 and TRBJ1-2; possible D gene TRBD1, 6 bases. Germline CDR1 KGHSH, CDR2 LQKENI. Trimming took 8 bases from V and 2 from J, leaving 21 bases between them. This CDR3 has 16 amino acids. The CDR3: CASHPRTPGANYGYTF. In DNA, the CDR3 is TGTGCCAGCCACCCTCGAACACCAGGGGCAAACTATGGCTACACCTTC. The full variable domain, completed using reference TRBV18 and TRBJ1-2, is NAGVMQNPRHLVRRRGQEARLRCSPMKGHSHVYWYRQLPEEGLKFMVYLQKENIIDESGMPKERFSAEFPKEGPSILRIQQVVRGDSAAYFCASHPRTPGANYGYTFGSGTRLTVV.

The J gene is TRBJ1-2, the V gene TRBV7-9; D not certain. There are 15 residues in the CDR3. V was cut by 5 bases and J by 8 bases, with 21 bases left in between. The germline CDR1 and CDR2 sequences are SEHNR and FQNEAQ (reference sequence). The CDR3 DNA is TGTGCCAGCAGCCCCAGCGGCTCCATCTTTAACGGCTACACCTTC. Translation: CASSPSGSIFNGYTF. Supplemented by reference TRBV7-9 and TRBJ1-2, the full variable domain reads DTGVSQNPRHKITKRGQNVTFRCDPISEHNRLYWYRQTLGQGPEFLTYFQNEAQLEKSRLLSDRFSAERPKGSFSTLEIQRTEQGDSAMYLCASSPSGSIFNGYTFGSGTRLTVV.

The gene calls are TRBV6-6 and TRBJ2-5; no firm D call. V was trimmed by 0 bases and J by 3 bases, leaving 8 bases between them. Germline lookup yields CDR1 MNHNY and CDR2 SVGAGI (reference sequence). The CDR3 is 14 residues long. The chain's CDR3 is CASSYSSLEETQYF. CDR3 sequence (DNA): TGTGCCAGCAGTTACTCGTCCCTAGAAGAGACCCAGTACTTC.

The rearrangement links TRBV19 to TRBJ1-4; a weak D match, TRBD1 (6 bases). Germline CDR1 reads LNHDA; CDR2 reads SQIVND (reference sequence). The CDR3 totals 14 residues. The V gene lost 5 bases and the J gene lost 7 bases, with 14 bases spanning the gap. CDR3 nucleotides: TGTGCCAGTAGTCAGGGGAAGCTGGTTGAAAAACTGTTTTTT. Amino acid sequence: CASSQGKLVEKLFF.

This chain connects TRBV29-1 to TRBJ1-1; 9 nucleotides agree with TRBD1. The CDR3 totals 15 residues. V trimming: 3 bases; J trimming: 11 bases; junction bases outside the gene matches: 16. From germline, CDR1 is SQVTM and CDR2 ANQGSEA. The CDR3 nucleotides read TGCAGCGTTGATTTCCGCTTACAACAGGGGGCCGTGGCTTTCTTT. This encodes CSVDFRLQQGAVAFF.

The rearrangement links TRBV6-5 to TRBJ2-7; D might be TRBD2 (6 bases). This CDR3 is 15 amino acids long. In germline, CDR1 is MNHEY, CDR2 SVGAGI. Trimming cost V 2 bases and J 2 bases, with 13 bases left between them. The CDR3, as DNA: TGTGCCAGCAGTTACGGGGCGGGACCACCCTACGAGCAGTACTTC. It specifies CASSYGAGPPYEQYF.

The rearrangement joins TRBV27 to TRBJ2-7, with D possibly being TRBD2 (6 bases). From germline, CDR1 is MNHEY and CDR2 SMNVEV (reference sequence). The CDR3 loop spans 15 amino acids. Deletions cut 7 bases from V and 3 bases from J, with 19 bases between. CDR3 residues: CASTLGGSPGYEQYF. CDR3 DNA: TGTGCCAGCACCTTGGGGGGATCTCCGGGCTACGAGCAGTACTTC.

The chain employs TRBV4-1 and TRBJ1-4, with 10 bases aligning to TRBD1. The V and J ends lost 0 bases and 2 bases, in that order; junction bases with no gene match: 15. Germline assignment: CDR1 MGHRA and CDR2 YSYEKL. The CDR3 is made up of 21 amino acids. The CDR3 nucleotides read TGCGCCAGCAGCCAAGACACGATCAGGACAGGGGGTCCCAGCACTAATGAAAAACTGTTTTTT. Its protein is CASSQDTIRTGGPSTNEKLFF.

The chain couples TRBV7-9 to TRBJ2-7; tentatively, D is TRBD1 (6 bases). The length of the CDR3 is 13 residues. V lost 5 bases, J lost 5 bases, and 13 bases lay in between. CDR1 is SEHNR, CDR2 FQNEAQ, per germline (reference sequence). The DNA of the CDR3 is TGTGCCAGCAGCCTGGGACAAGCCAACGAGCAGTACTTC. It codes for CASSLGQANEQYF.